These T cell receptor beta chains were read from a single sample in a study of T cells after posttransplantation cyclophosphamide. Sequencing used immunoSEQ multiplex PCR; TCRdb keeps in-frame clones, though not all of them. The specimen has fewer than 55,000 clones, none found just once. The sequenced material came from PBMCs. These receptor sequences come from a man aged 40-50 years in good health, CMV-negative, and a related stem cell transplant donor. Each CDR3 is given without its conserved first and last residue. Each record gives: CDR3 length, V gene, J gene, CDR3 protein.

length: 16; V: TRBV7-2; J: TRBJ2-2; CDR3: ASSSVLAGGTNTGELF
length: 12; V: TRBV2; J: TRBJ1-2; CDR3: ASSEGAGGYGYT
length: 12; V: TRBV18; J: TRBJ1-4; CDR3: ASFQGRENEKLF
length: 13; V: TRBV4-3; J: TRBJ2-1; CDR3: ASRLRTSGSNEQF
length: 12; V: TRBV7-9; J: TRBJ2-7; CDR3: ASSRQGPSYEQY
length: 17; V: TRBV11-2; J: TRBJ2-3; CDR3: ASSLGGGTSGSSPDTQY
length: 12; V: TRBV7-9; J: TRBJ2-5; CDR3: ASSSPGRGETQY
length: 14; V: TRBV19; J: TRBJ1-5; CDR3: ASSNPPGYSNQPQH
length: 14; V: TRBV5-1; J: TRBJ2-2; CDR3: ASSTGQGAVGGELF
length: 10; V: TRBV29-1; J: TRBJ1-2; CDR3: SVVQGVEGYT
length: 13; V: TRBV28; J: .; CDR3: ATTPNPGLSYEQY
length: 10; V: TRBV11-3; J: TRBJ2-1; CDR3: ASRSMHNEQF
length: 14; V: TRBV6-6; J: TRBJ2-3; CDR3: ASSLSSGGAGDTQY
length: 14; V: TRBV5-1; J: TRBJ2-1; CDR3: ASSGAGNGPYNEQF
length: 12; V: TRBV7-9; J: TRBJ2-5; CDR3: ASSPRWGEETQY
length: 12; V: TRBV7-2; J: TRBJ2-7; CDR3: ASSPRVLSYEQY
length: 12; V: TRBV4-1; J: TRBJ1-4; CDR3: ASSQDRGVEKLF
length: 12; V: TRBV7-6; J: TRBJ2-7; CDR3: ASSLVARSYEQY
length: 13; V: TRBV27; J: TRBJ1-2; CDR3: ASSRTGGSVYGYT